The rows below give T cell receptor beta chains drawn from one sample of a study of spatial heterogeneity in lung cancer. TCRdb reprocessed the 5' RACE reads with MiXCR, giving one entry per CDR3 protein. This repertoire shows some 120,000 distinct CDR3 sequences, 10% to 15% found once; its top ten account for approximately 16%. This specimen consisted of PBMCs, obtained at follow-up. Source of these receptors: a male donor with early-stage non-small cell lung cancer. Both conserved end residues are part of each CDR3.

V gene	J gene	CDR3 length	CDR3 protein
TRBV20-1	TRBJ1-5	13	CSALMGANQPQHF
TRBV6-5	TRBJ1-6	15	CASSSPRKANSPLHF
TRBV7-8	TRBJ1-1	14	CASSLGTGSTEAFF
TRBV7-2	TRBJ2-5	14	CASSSALTQETQYF
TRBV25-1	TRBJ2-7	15	CASRGDRGRTYKQYF
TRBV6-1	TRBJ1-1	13	CASTLDRGTEAFF
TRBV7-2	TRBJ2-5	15	CASSRVRDGQETQYF
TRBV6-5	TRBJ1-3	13	CASRGGPGNTIYF
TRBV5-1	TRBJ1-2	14	CASSPGGQVRGYTF
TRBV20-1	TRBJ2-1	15	CSAPSLGRGANEQFF
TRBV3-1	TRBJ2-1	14	CASSPGSSYNEQFF
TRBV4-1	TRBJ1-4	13	CASSLGQGEKLFF
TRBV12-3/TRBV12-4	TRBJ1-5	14	CASSFRRYNQPQHF
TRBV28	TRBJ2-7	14	CASIRQGRPYEQYF